This T cell receptor (beta chain) is drawn from a study of T cells in narcolepsy. Whole-study findings and limits: HCRT-specific and TRIB2-specific autoreactive clonotypes appeared among same-patient CSF and blood CD4+ clonotypes. Blood of same and different patients, but not healthy controls, reportedly held recurring autoreactive clonotypes.

Here immunoSEQ multiplex PCR was the method, and the copy in TCRdb shows in-frame clones only, minus some. Among around 27,000 clones, 80% to 90% were seen once, and the ten largest hold under 1.4%. CDR1 is KGHSH, CDR2 LQKENI, per germline. Trimming cost V 3 bases and J 3 bases, with 5 bases left between them. CDR3 size: 12 residues. This clone showed up just a few times. The antigen is undetermined. This clonotype originated in a human donor with narcolepsy. The chain combines TRBV18 with TRBJ1-2, with D unresolved. The sequencing input was CD45RA- memory CD4+ T cells from PBMCs. This chain's CDR3 is CASSPLDYGYTF. CDR3 nucleotides: TGTGCCAGCTCACCCCTGGACTATGGCTACACCTTC. Full variable domain (rest looked up from reference TRBV18 and TRBJ1-2): NAGVMQNPRHLVRRRGQEARLRCSPMKGHSHVYWYRQLPEEGLKFMVYLQKENIIDESGMPKERFSAEFPKEGPSILRIQQVVRGDSAAYFCASSPLDYGYTFGSGTRLTVV.